This record looks at one T cell receptor beta chain sequence and its context. Methods used by the authors: Amplification with reference gene primers provided the estimates of nucleated cell counts. The method was immunoSEQ multiplex PCR; TCRdb's version includes in-frame clones alone and lacks a portion of them. That table supplies the V and J calls and clone size; D and trimming were determined from the DNA. Among around 140,000 clones listed, 84% were seen once. The data belong to a study of blood T cell repertoires in COVID-19. As for the study in general: Spain, Italy and the United States supplied samples that represented acute and convalescent COVID-19. The analysed material was cDNA or gDNA that came from T cells, B-cell-depleted T cells, or PBMCs.

The V gene lost 0 bases and the J gene lost 4 bases, with 6 bases spanning the gap. The CDR3 loop spans 13 amino acids. Germline CDR1 and CDR2: SGDLS and YYNGEE. The sequencing sample was made of peripheral blood. The clonotype originates from a human donor in a cohort sampled during active COVID-19. The chain employs TRBV9 and TRBJ2-3; weak D call: TRBD1 (5 bases). CDR3 in amino acids: CASSVGGPDTQYF. The DNA of the CDR3 is TGTGCCAGCAGCGTAGGGGGCCCAGATACGCAGTATTTT.